These 16 T cell receptor beta chains share one sample of origin, sequenced in a study of regulatory T cells in long-lasting Graves disease. Regarding time point: newly diagnosed GD, antithyroid drugs for less than 3 months. With RNA extracted from PBMCs as input, the TCR library was made. The authors built TCR beta libraries using iRepertoire HTBI primers and Arm-PCR of CDR3 regions. Each CDR3 protein is one row after TCRdb ran MiXCR on the multiplex PCR reads. The repertoire consists of about 560,000 distinct CDR3 sequences, with around 15% occurring once and the leading ten covering around 12%. These same data were also listed under a study on T cells in Graves' hyperthyroidism and ophthalmopathy.

The sample in question was peripheral blood mononuclear cells (PBMCs), obtained at new diagnosis, from a patient treated with antithyroid drugs. These TCRs come from a man aged 18 to 29 with Graves disease.

The chain employs TRBV5-5 and TRBJ2-4; maybe TRBD1 (5 bases). The V gene lost 4 bases and the J gene lost 6 bases, with 17 bases spanning the gap. The germline V gene encodes CDR1 SGHKS and CDR2 YYEKEE (reference sequence). This CDR3 is 15 amino acids long. CDR3 region: CASSPLSRAGNIQYF. The CDR3 region has the DNA TGTGCCAGCAGCCCCCTCTCCAGGGCCGGAAACATTCAGTACTTC. Drawing the rest from reference TRBV5-5 and TRBJ2-4, the complete variable domain is DAGVTQSPTHLIKTRGQQVTLRCSPISGHKSVSWYQQVLGQGPQFIFQYYEKEERGRGNFPDRFSARQFPNYSSELNVNALLLGDSALYLCASSPLSRAGNIQYFGAGTRLSVL.

In this sample, this clonotype turned up a few times. The chain uses TRBV11-2 and TRBJ2-5, with D perhaps TRBD1 or TRBD2 (5 bases each). This CDR3 spans 18 amino acids. Germline V gives CDR1 SGHAT, CDR2 FQNNGV. The V end was cut by 0 bases, the J end by 1 base, with 18 bases between. CDR3: CASSLEGWGTAAQETQYF. The CDR3, as DNA: TGTGCCAGCAGCTTAGAGGGGTGGGGGACCGCAGCCCAAGAGACCCAGTACTTC.

This clonotype has a count of ten or more. The chain recombines TRBV11-2 with TRBJ2-3; D gene ambiguous. CDR1 is SGHAT, CDR2 FQNNGV, per germline. This CDR3 is built from 15 residues. V gave up 0 bases and J gave up 0 bases, with 7 bases separating them. CDR3 protein: CASSLEARSTDTQYF. Written as DNA, the CDR3 is TGTGCCAGCAGCTTAGAGGCCAGAAGCACAGATACGCAGTATTTT.

This clonotype was picked up many times. The chain uses TRBV5-1 and TRBJ2-3; D call uncertain. V was pared by 4 bases and J by 5 bases, with 17 bases between. The CDR3 consists of 15 residues. From germline, CDR1 is SGHRS and CDR2 YFSETQ. This CDR3 is CASSLLEVNLDTQYF. As DNA, the CDR3 is TGCGCCAGCAGCCTTCTTGAGGTCAACCTAGATACGCAGTATTTT.

The chain joins TRBV5-4 to TRBJ2-1, with unresolved D. V shed 1 base and J shed 0 bases, with 8 bases lying between them. Germline CDR1 reads SGHNT; CDR2 reads YYREEE (reference sequence). The CDR3 extends over 15 amino acids. CDR3 sequence (DNA): TGTGCCAGCAGCTTGTTGGAGAGCTCCTACAATGAGCAGTTCTTC. Translation: CASSLLESSYNEQFF.

This clonotype was seen repeatedly, ten times or more. The chain uses TRBV3-1 and TRBJ2-3; D remains ambiguous. V was cut by 1 base and J by 1 base, with 6 bases left in between. The germline V gene encodes CDR1 LGHDT and CDR2 YNNKEL (reference sequence). CDR3 length equals 14 residues. The DNA of the CDR3 is TGTGCCAGCAGCCAAGGGGCAGGCACAGATACGCAGTATTTT. Translation gives CASSQGAGTDTQYF.

This clonotype has a handful of counts. J is TRBJ2-3 and V is TRBV5-1, with 8 bases aligning to TRBD2. The CDR3 has 14 amino acids. The V gene's germline CDR1 is SGHRS and CDR2 YFSETQ. Losses at the gene ends were 6 bases for V and 4 bases for J; bases not matched to a gene: 7. The CDR3 sequence: CASTVAGLPDTQYF. CDR3 in DNA: TGCGCCAGCACCGTAGCGGGACTCCCAGATACGCAGTATTTT.

About this clonotype: Just one base apart from a much larger clone, this may be a read error. This chain joins TRBV30 and TRBJ2-1; a possible D gene is TRBD2 (6 bases). The CDR3 contains 16 residues. Germline CDR1 is GTSNPN and CDR2 is SVGIG (reference sequence). V was clipped by 2 bases and J by 0 bases, with 14 bases between them. The CDR3 here is CAWSPTHGSSYNEQFF. CDR3 bases: TGTGCCTGGAGTCCCACGCACGGGAGCTCCTACAATGAGCAGTTCTTC.

The sample holds a few counts of this clonotype. V and J are TRBV30 and TRBJ2-3; D not resolved. The length of the CDR3 is 13 residues. The germline CDR1 and CDR2 sequences are GTSNPN and SVGIG (reference sequence). CDR3 DNA: TGTGCTTGGCGCATTGCTAGCACAGATACGCAGTATTTT. Residues: CAWRIASTDTQYF.

This clonotype has only a few counts. V and J are TRBV15 and TRBJ2-3; no clear D. From germline, CDR1 is LNHNV and CDR2 YYDKDF (reference sequence). The CDR3 totals 13 residues. V was trimmed by 4 bases and J by 0 bases, leaving 5 bases between them. CDR3: CATSTESTDTQYF. The CDR3, as DNA: TGTGCCACCAGCACTGAGAGCACAGATACGCAGTATTTT.

As for this clonotype: A much larger clone lies a single base off, so this may be a read error. The V gene is TRBV5-1, the J gene TRBJ2-1; D is perhaps TRBD2 (6 bases). The CDR3 is 16 amino acids. Germline V gene sequence: CDR1 SGHRS, CDR2 YFSETQ. The CDR3 nucleotides are TGCGCCAGCGGCTTGGGGGGTGGCCCTACCTACAATGAGCAGTTCTTC. Encoded protein: CASGLGGGPTYNEQFF.

This clonotype has at least ten counts. The chain employs TRBV3-1 and TRBJ2-1; 8 positions agree with TRBD2. The germline gives CDR1 LGHDT, CDR2 YNNKEL (reference sequence). V shed 0 bases and J 6 bases; nucleotides not matched to a gene: 7. CDR3 length equals 16 residues. CDR3 sequence (DNA): TGTGCCAGCAGCCAAGAGGGCCAGCGGGAGTTCAATGAGCAGTTCTTC. Its protein is CASSQEGQREFNEQFF.

The chain is built from TRBV11-1 and TRBJ1-6, with a tentative D call TRBD1 (6 bases). Germline V gene lookup returns CDR1 SGHAT and CDR2 FQDESV (reference sequence). The V end lost 6 bases, the J end lost 10 bases, and 16 bases lay between the germline ends. The CDR3 sequence is 14 residues long. DNA of the CDR3: TGTGCCAGCAGTTCAGGGGATCGAAGGTCACCCCTCCACTTT. This codes for CASSSGDRRSPLHF.

This clonotype was counted ten times or more. V usage is TRBV12-3 or TRBV12-4 and J usage is TRBJ2-7; the D gene could be TRBD1 or TRBD2 (5 bases each). The V end was cut by 1 base, the J end by 0 bases, with 7 bases between. This CDR3 contains 14 residues. The CDR3 nucleotides read TGTGCCAGCAGTTTAGGGGGGACCTCCTACGAGCAGTACTTC. This encodes CASSLGGTSYEQYF.

At least ten counts were recorded for this clonotype. The chain carries TRBV6-1 and TRBJ1-1, with D unresolved. Trimming left V 8 bases short and J 0 bases short, with 13 bases between. Germline V lookup: CDR1 MNHNS, CDR2 SASEGT. The CDR3 loop spans 14 amino acids. The CDR3 region is CASAIDGLNTEAFF. Written as DNA, the CDR3 is TGTGCCAGCGCCATAGACGGCTTGAACACTGAAGCTTTCTTT.

This clonotype was counted many times. V and J are TRBV12-3 or TRBV12-4 and TRBJ2-7; no clear D. The V gene lost 5 bases and the J gene lost 4 bases, with 9 bases spanning the gap. The CDR3 is 12 amino acids. Written as DNA, the CDR3 is TGTGCCAGCAGTCCTGACAATTACGAGCAGTACTTC. Amino acid sequence: CASSPDNYEQYF.